Listed below are T cell receptor beta chains from one sample, sequenced in a study of shared clonotypes between healthy human individuals. TCRdb's table, derived via immunoSEQ multiplex PCR, lists solely in-frame clones and lacks some. The sample records millions of clones, about 95% being singletons. Source material: naive CD8+ T cells sorted from blood. The receptors originated from a man aged 18 to 29 in good health. Both conserved end residues are part of each CDR3. Clone size is given for some rows only: seen once, a few or many times, or a class if the clone is expanded.

clone_size: once
j_call: TRBJ2-7
v_call: TRBV9
cdr3_aa: CASSVETGPGYEQYF

clone_size: .
j_call: TRBJ2-7
v_call: TRBV5-6
cdr3_aa: CASSLFAGAEQYF

clone_size: .
j_call: TRBJ2-7
v_call: TRBV5-1
cdr3_aa: CASSLVGREAHEQYF

clone_size: .
j_call: TRBJ2-1
v_call: TRBV6-5
cdr3_aa: CASSPDLTSYNEQFF

clone_size: .
j_call: TRBJ2-3
v_call: TRBV7-9
cdr3_aa: CASSYEGYTQYF

clone_size: .
j_call: TRBJ1-1
v_call: TRBV29-1
cdr3_aa: CSVGDTEAFF

clone_size: .
j_call: TRBJ1-1
v_call: TRBV28
cdr3_aa: CASSLGAENTEAFF

clone_size: .
j_call: TRBJ1-6
v_call: TRBV13
cdr3_aa: CASSGTGELSNSPLHF

clone_size: .
j_call: TRBJ2-3
v_call: TRBV10-2
cdr3_aa: CASSKLQGLSTDTQYF

clone_size: .
j_call: TRBJ1-3
v_call: TRBV27
cdr3_aa: CASRLTGGNTIYF

clone_size: .
j_call: TRBJ2-1
v_call: TRBV2
cdr3_aa: CASSEFGGYNEQFF

clone_size: once
j_call: TRBJ1-1
v_call: TRBV28
cdr3_aa: CASSLYRGPLNTEAFF

clone_size: .
j_call: TRBJ1-1
v_call: TRBV4-1
cdr3_aa: CASSQEGRGFEAFF

clone_size: .
j_call: TRBJ2-2
v_call: TRBV29-1
cdr3_aa: CSVDRETGELFF

clone_size: .
j_call: TRBJ2-7
v_call: TRBV13
cdr3_aa: CASSSGVSSYEQYF

clone_size: .
j_call: TRBJ2-5
v_call: TRBV5-6
cdr3_aa: CASSVTGDQETQYF

clone_size: .
j_call: TRBJ2-7
v_call: TRBV28
cdr3_aa: CASTPPSRGYEQYF

clone_size: .
j_call: TRBJ2-7
v_call: TRBV27
cdr3_aa: CASSARGTYEQYF

clone_size: .
j_call: TRBJ2-4
v_call: TRBV10-1
cdr3_aa: CASKSGRGIAKNIQYF

clone_size: .
j_call: TRBJ1-2
v_call: TRBV5-6
cdr3_aa: CASSFTGTEYGYTF

clone_size: .
j_call: TRBJ1-1
v_call: TRBV6-1
cdr3_aa: CASSNRVGNTEAFF

clone_size: .
j_call: TRBJ2-5
v_call: TRBV11-2
cdr3_aa: CASSLDKATQYF

clone_size: .
j_call: TRBJ2-1
v_call: TRBV7-9
cdr3_aa: CASSLAAGTYNEQFF

clone_size: once
j_call: TRBJ1-3
v_call: TRBV7-2
cdr3_aa: CASSLGDRVGNTIYF

clone_size: .
j_call: TRBJ2-7
v_call: TRBV5-4
cdr3_aa: CASERSGPSYEQYF

clone_size: .
j_call: TRBJ2-5
v_call: TRBV6-5
cdr3_aa: CASSYRDGRQETQYF

clone_size: .
j_call: TRBJ2-7
v_call: TRBV4-1
cdr3_aa: CASSQVASGSYEQYF

clone_size: .
j_call: TRBJ1-2
v_call: TRBV4-1
cdr3_aa: CASSQGTGLANYGYTF

clone_size: .
j_call: TRBJ2-3
v_call: TRBV6-6
cdr3_aa: CASSAPGQGAADTQYF

clone_size: .
j_call: TRBJ2-7
v_call: TRBV5-1
cdr3_aa: CASSLGLAGIYEQYF

clone_size: .
j_call: TRBJ2-5
v_call: TRBV6-5
cdr3_aa: CASNDRDRAVETQYF

clone_size: .
j_call: TRBJ1-2
v_call: TRBV7-9
cdr3_aa: CASSSSKTGDYGYTF

clone_size: .
j_call: TRBJ2-2
v_call: TRBV5-8
cdr3_aa: CASSFRGPGELFF

clone_size: .
j_call: TRBJ2-3
v_call: TRBV7-9
cdr3_aa: CASSLVGLAETQYF

clone_size: .
j_call: TRBJ1-1
v_call: TRBV6-1
cdr3_aa: CASSDGQGMNTEAFF

clone_size: .
j_call: TRBJ2-7
v_call: TRBV5-1
cdr3_aa: CASSAAPSYEQYF

clone_size: .
j_call: TRBJ2-2
v_call: TRBV30
cdr3_aa: CAWSVEGEGQHTGELFF

clone_size: .
j_call: TRBJ1-2
v_call: TRBV28
cdr3_aa: CASTRPGGGYTF

clone_size: .
j_call: TRBJ2-5
v_call: TRBV7-9
cdr3_aa: CASSLGGQGKQETQYF

clone_size: once
j_call: TRBJ2-3
v_call: TRBV13
cdr3_aa: CASGSLVASGIDTQYF

clone_size: .
j_call: TRBJ1-2
v_call: TRBV30
cdr3_aa: CAWSVPGAAYGYTF

clone_size: once
j_call: TRBJ1-1
v_call: TRBV27
cdr3_aa: CASSFTGMNTEAFF

clone_size: .
j_call: TRBJ1-4
v_call: TRBV13
cdr3_aa: CASSLSGGNEKLFF

clone_size: .
j_call: TRBJ2-3
v_call: TRBV9
cdr3_aa: CASSVVTDTQYF

clone_size: .
j_call: TRBJ1-1
v_call: TRBV19
cdr3_aa: CASSTGDTEAFF

clone_size: .
j_call: TRBJ2-2
v_call: TRBV19
cdr3_aa: CARPLAAELFF

clone_size: .
j_call: TRBJ1-2
v_call: TRBV6-5
cdr3_aa: CASSYEGGHPYGYTF